This T cell receptor beta chain originates from a study of cytomegalovirus exposure and HLA in healthy donors. From germline, CDR1 is SGHTA and CDR2 FQGNSA. CDR3 length: 14 amino acids. Germline trimming cut 3 bases from V and 0 bases from J; bases unmatched to any gene: 1. This clone was observed a single time. With 60 Vbeta and 13 Jbeta primers, the PCR was carried out. TCRdb's copy holds only in-frame clones and misses some; the assay was immunoSEQ multiplex PCR. The sample shows about 130,000 clones, approximately 87% of them seen only once. The clonotype originates from a man aged 18 to 29 in good health and CMV-seropositive. The gene calls are TRBV7-2 and TRBJ1-1; TRBD1 aligns across 7 bases. Sequencing input: PBMCs. Here the CDR3 reads CASSLQGVNTEAFF. The CDR3, as DNA: TGTGCCAGCAGCTTGCAGGGGGTGAACACTGAAGCTTTCTTT.